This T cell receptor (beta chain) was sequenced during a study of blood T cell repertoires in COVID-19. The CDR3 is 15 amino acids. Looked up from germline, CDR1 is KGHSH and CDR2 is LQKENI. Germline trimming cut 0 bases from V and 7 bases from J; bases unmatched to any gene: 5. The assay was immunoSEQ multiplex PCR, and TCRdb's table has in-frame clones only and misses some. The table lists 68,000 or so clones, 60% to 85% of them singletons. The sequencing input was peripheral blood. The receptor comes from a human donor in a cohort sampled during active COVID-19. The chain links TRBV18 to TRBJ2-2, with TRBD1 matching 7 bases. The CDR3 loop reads CASSPPDRTGGELFF. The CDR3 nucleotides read TGTGCCAGCTCACCACCGGACAGGACCGGCGGGGAGCTGTTTTTT.